This T cell receptor beta chain emerged from a study of T cell responses to AZD1222 COVID-19 vaccine. About the research overall: Researchers grouped second doses given at about 4 or about 12 weeks into one pool.

The germline V gene encodes CDR1 MNHEY and CDR2 SVGAGI. This CDR3 comprises 13 residues. The V end lost 0 bases, the J end lost 9 bases, and 8 bases lay between the germline ends. The protocol was immunoSEQ multiplex PCR, while the TCRdb copy is restricted to in-frame clones and leaves out a portion. The top ten clones hold less than 20% of a sample with 78,000 or so clones, about nine tenths of them seen once. Study conclusions and caveats: Spike-wide coverage was observed for vaccine-associated CD4 TCRs, with dominant responses at 160-218 and 743-854. The reported proportion of spike-specific TCRs targeting unmutated variant regions was nearly half. Among the donors, most were white British and more were female, and clonal diversity was possibly underestimated.

This clone was recorded a few times. Its antigen remains unknown. The TCR sequence derives from an adult in good health. The chain combines TRBV6-5 with TRBJ2-2, with D unclear. Sequenced here: peripheral blood, sampled on day 0 of AZD1222 vaccination. This CDR3 reads CASSYSGNRELFF. In DNA form, the CDR3 reads TGTGCCAGCAGTTACTCGGGTAACCGGGAGCTGTTTTTT.